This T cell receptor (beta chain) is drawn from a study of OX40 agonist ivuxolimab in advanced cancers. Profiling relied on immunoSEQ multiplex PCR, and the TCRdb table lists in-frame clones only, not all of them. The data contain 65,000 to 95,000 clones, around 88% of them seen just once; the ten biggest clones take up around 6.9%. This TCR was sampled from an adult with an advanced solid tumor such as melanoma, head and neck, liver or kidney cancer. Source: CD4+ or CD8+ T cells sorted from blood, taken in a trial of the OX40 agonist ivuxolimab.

The CDR3 region is CASGAGGREQYF. The CDR3 DNA is TGTGCCAGCGGTGCGGGGGGGCGCGAGCAGTACTTC. The rearrangement links TRBV21-1 to TRBJ2-7; the table assigns TRBD2, which was not confirmed against the DNA. TRBV21-1 corresponds to a pseudogene. This CDR3 spans 12 amino acids.